A single sample is the source of the 12 T cell receptor beta chains below, sequenced in a study of T cell repertoires in cytomegalovirus infection. TCRdb used MiXCR to reprocess the reads, holding one entry per CDR3 protein. The table includes about 360,000 distinct CDR3 sequences, 15% to 20% detected once. The sequencing input was PBMCs. The source is a human donor in good health (CMV status not recorded). Some clones in this sample may be carry-over from other donors' samples.

This clonotype appeared many times. The V and J genes are TRBV7-9 and TRBJ2-7; TRBD2 aligns across 9 bases. V was clipped by 5 bases and J by 0 bases; unmatched bases: 8. The CDR3 has 16 residues. Germline CDR1 reads SEHNR; CDR2 reads FQNEAQ (reference sequence). The CDR3 DNA reads TGTGCCAGCAGCCCATCACCGACTAGCGGCTCCTACGAGCAGTACTTC. Amino acid sequence: CASSPSPTSGSYEQYF.

This clonotype was counted many times. The V call is TRBV12-3 or TRBV12-4, the J call TRBJ1-5; 7 nucleotides match TRBD1. The CDR3 has 13 amino acids. V lost 6 bases and J lost 4; bases outside the gene matches: 3. The CDR3 sequence is CASRPTGNQPQHF. As DNA, the CDR3 is TGTGCCAGCAGACCGACAGGGAATCAGCCCCAGCATTTT.

This clonotype showed up many times. CDR3 protein: CASSHAIEHSGNTIYF. CDR3 bases: TGTGCCAGCAGCCACGCCATCGAACACTCTGGAAACACCATATATTTT. The rearrangement links TRBV7-6 to TRBJ1-3; unclear D gene. The germline CDR1 and CDR2 sequences are SGHVS and FNYEAQ. The CDR3 has 16 residues. V was pared by 5 bases and J by 0 bases, with 14 bases between.

This clonotype occurred once. The rearrangement joins TRBV30 to TRBJ1-1; a weak D match, TRBD1 (6 bases). V lost 7 bases and J lost 6, with 18 bases in between. Germline V lookup: CDR1 GTSNPN, CDR2 SVGIG (reference sequence). The CDR3 is 13 residues long. CDR3 sequence reads: CAYAGEGVSEAFF. CDR3 coding DNA: TGTGCCTACGCGGGGGAGGGGGTATCTGAAGCTTTCTTT.

The chain is built from TRBV30 and TRBJ2-7; TRBD2 might be the D (5 bases). This CDR3 spans 12 amino acids. Trimming cost V 2 bases and J 6 bases, with 11 bases left between them. Per germline, CDR1 GTSNPN and CDR2 SVGIG (reference sequence). CDR3 sequence reads: CAWSRELGEQYF. The CDR3 nucleotides are TGTGCCTGGAGTAGGGAACTAGGCGAGCAGTACTTC.

This clonotype was detected a few times. The J gene is TRBJ2-1, the V gene TRBV12-3 or TRBV12-4; the match to TRBD1 covers 8 bases. The V segment lost 6 bases and the J segment 8 bases; nucleotides outside the gene matches: 6. The CDR3 spans 13 residues. Here the CDR3 reads CASSLTGAHEQFF. For the CDR3, the DNA is TGTGCCAGCAGCCTGACAGGGGCCCATGAGCAGTTCTTC.

The genes are TRBV5-1 and TRBJ1-1, with 11 bases fitting TRBD1. The CDR3 extends over 14 amino acids. Germline trimming cut 3 bases from V and 5 bases from J; bases unmatched to any gene: 3. CDR1 is SGHRS, CDR2 YFSETQ, per germline. The CDR3 sequence is CASSSDRGQTEAFF. The CDR3 region has the DNA TGCGCCAGCAGCTCGGACAGGGGGCAGACTGAAGCTTTCTTT.

This clonotype was seen a few times. The genes are TRBV28 and TRBJ1-1; maybe TRBD1 (6 bases). The CDR3 runs to 13 residues. V was shortened by 7 bases and J by 8 bases, with 17 bases between the two germline ends. The germline V gene encodes CDR1 MDHEN and CDR2 SYDVKM. The CDR3 sequence: CASIPSGGREAFF. The CDR3, as DNA: TGTGCCAGCATCCCCTCCGGGGGCAGGGAAGCTTTCTTT.

Only a few counts were recorded for this clonotype. The chain couples TRBV10-3 to TRBJ2-6; perhaps TRBD2 as D (6 bases). V lost 2 bases and J 2 bases, leaving 13 bases between the germline ends. The CDR3 runs to 17 residues. Looked up from germline, CDR1 is ENHRY and CDR2 is SYGVKD. Here the CDR3 DNA reads TGTGCCATCAGTGAGCCCGGGACTTCCACTGGGGCCAACGTCCTGACTTTC. Encoded protein: CAISEPGTSTGANVLTF.

This chain uses TRBV11-2 with TRBJ2-7, with a possible D match to TRBD1 (6 bases). The CDR3 consists of 15 residues. Germline V gene sequence: CDR1 SGHAT, CDR2 FQNNGV. V shed 2 bases and J shed 2 bases, with 13 bases lying between them. CDR3 coding DNA: TGTGCCAGCAGCTTACGAGGGACATGGACCTACGAGCAGTACTTC. As protein: CASSLRGTWTYEQYF.

This clonotype occurred a few times. The chain has TRBV5-4 and TRBJ2-1, with D uncertain. Trimming stripped 4 bases from V and 4 bases from J, with 9 bases between. Germline values: CDR1 SGHNT, CDR2 YYREEE (reference sequence). The CDR3 has 13 residues. This CDR3 is CASSPHTYNEQFF. DNA of the CDR3: TGTGCCAGCAGCCCCCACACTTACAATGAGCAGTTCTTC.

The chain has TRBV5-5 and TRBJ2-5; maybe TRBD1 (6 bases). V lost 4 bases and J 2 bases, leaving 15 bases between the germline ends. The CDR3 runs to 15 residues. Germline-derived CDR1 and CDR2 are SGHKS and YYEKEE (reference sequence). CDR3 nucleotide sequence: TGTGCCAGCAGCCTCCTCGGGACACCTCAAGAGACCCAGTACTTC. Amino acid sequence: CASSLLGTPQETQYF.